The following is a T cell receptor beta chain sequence with its context. Antigen specificity is unknown. The data belong to a study of tumor-infiltrating lymphocytes in localized non-small cell lung cancer. Study as a whole: Each patient gave resected tumor and non-adjacent uninvolved lung tissue. Findings of the study overall: Compared with uninvolved lung, tumors showed higher T cell infiltration by TCRbeta sequencing. TCR sequencing covered a subset of patients with enough tissue. No T-cell fraction difference was seen between IM1 and IM2 tumors.

The assay was immunoSEQ multiplex PCR, and TCRdb's table has in-frame clones only and misses some. The sample consists of around 16,000 clones, around 76% of them appearing once. The CDR3 spans 14 residues. Germline CDR1 and CDR2: SGHNT and YYREEE (reference sequence). J lost 5 bases, V lost 3 bases, and 7 bases had no gene match. The sample was lung tumor tissue. This TCR was recovered from a human donor with non-small cell lung cancer. V and J are TRBV5-4 and TRBJ1-2; 7 bases map to TRBD1. In DNA form, the CDR3 reads TGTGCCAGCAGCTCAGGGGGACAAGCATATGGCTACACCTTC. Its protein is CASSSGGQAYGYTF.